A selection of T cell receptor beta chains follows, all from one sample in a study of CXCR3-negative and CXCR3-positive naive CD8 T cells. TCRdb reprocessed the 5' RACE reads and keeps a single row for each CDR3 protein, giving no DNA. The sample table includes 80,000 to 100,000 distinct CDR3 sequences. Sequencing was done on a sample of naive CXCR3+ CD8+ T cells from blood. The source is a human donor in good health. Some clones in this sample may be carry-over from other donors' samples. Each CDR3 is given with its conserved first and last residue.

J gene: TRBJ2-1
V gene: TRBV20-1
CDR3 protein: CSALRTSLVVWANEQFF

J gene: TRBJ1-1
V gene: TRBV12-3/TRBV12-4
CDR3 protein: CASGTTRVAEAFF

J gene: TRBJ2-7
V gene: TRBV3-1
CDR3 protein: CASSPESPYEQYF

J gene: TRBJ2-2
V gene: TRBV12-3/TRBV12-4
CDR3 protein: CASTFGRMNTGELFF

J gene: TRBJ2-7
V gene: TRBV20-1
CDR3 protein: CSAPTSGYEQYF

J gene: TRBJ2-1
V gene: TRBV5-1
CDR3 protein: CASSSSGTSGANSYNEQFF

J gene: TRBJ2-3
V gene: TRBV24-1
CDR3 protein: CATSDFLPDTQYF

J gene: TRBJ2-7
V gene: TRBV28
CDR3 protein: CASSFSVEQYF

J gene: TRBJ2-7
V gene: TRBV4-3
CDR3 protein: CASSQDRGGQDEQYF

J gene: TRBJ1-5
V gene: TRBV6-1
CDR3 protein: CASSDARESGSNQPQHF

J gene: TRBJ2-2
V gene: TRBV4-1
CDR3 protein: CASSQVELSDTGELFF

J gene: TRBJ2-7
V gene: TRBV15
CDR3 protein: CATSRGEGAYEQYF

J gene: TRBJ2-7
V gene: TRBV12-3/TRBV12-4
CDR3 protein: CASSLNLGAYEQYF

J gene: TRBJ1-1
V gene: TRBV28
CDR3 protein: CASSFSGANTEAFF

J gene: TRBJ1-1
V gene: TRBV7-9
CDR3 protein: CASSLTENTEAFF

J gene: TRBJ2-3
V gene: TRBV9
CDR3 protein: CASSEAHSVSTDTQYF

J gene: TRBJ2-7
V gene: TRBV5-1
CDR3 protein: CASSPVGESYEQYF

J gene: TRBJ2-1
V gene: TRBV20-1
CDR3 protein: CSARDLEQEKDYSEQFF

J gene: TRBJ2-3
V gene: TRBV11-2
CDR3 protein: CASSLQDTQYF

J gene: TRBJ1-2
V gene: TRBV29-1
CDR3 protein: CSVEGGGVANYGYTF

J gene: TRBJ1-2
V gene: TRBV4-2
CDR3 protein: CASSQVNRELYGYTF

J gene: TRBJ2-2
V gene: TRBV5-1
CDR3 protein: CASSLEPNTGELFF

J gene: TRBJ2-7
V gene: TRBV28
CDR3 protein: CASSFSSYEQYF

J gene: TRBJ2-1
V gene: TRBV28
CDR3 protein: CASSFIGVTHDEQFF

J gene: TRBJ1-1
V gene: TRBV12-3/TRBV12-4
CDR3 protein: CASSEGGLGNTEAFF

J gene: TRBJ1-2
V gene: TRBV4-1
CDR3 protein: CASSQDSLLAGSVGDYGYTF

J gene: TRBJ1-6
V gene: TRBV18
CDR3 protein: CASSPGPANSPLHF

J gene: TRBJ1-2
V gene: TRBV28
CDR3 protein: CASGYAGPNYGYTF

J gene: TRBJ2-7
V gene: TRBV27
CDR3 protein: CASSLRREGYEQYF

J gene: TRBJ2-7
V gene: TRBV5-1
CDR3 protein: CASSLTSGTSGATSYEQYF

J gene: TRBJ1-5
V gene: TRBV23-1
CDR3 protein: CASKCVWGNQPQHF

J gene: TRBJ2-1
V gene: TRBV5-1
CDR3 protein: CASSEQETGGEQFF

J gene: TRBJ1-2
V gene: TRBV6-2/TRBV6-3
CDR3 protein: CASSLGGFGYGYTF

J gene: TRBJ1-1
V gene: TRBV5-4
CDR3 protein: CASSLGQGGVVEAFF

J gene: TRBJ2-1
V gene: TRBV15
CDR3 protein: CATTDTSSYNEQFF

J gene: TRBJ1-1
V gene: TRBV7-9
CDR3 protein: CASSFQGKAFF

J gene: TRBJ2-7
V gene: TRBV14
CDR3 protein: CASSHPPGGYEQYF

J gene: TRBJ1-5
V gene: TRBV28
CDR3 protein: CASSLGGSYQPQHF

J gene: TRBJ2-1
V gene: TRBV5-1
CDR3 protein: CASSRDREQFF

J gene: TRBJ2-5
V gene: TRBV7-9
CDR3 protein: CASSLVGGAVETQYF

J gene: TRBJ2-7
V gene: TRBV7-8
CDR3 protein: CASSPTGGLNSYEQYF

J gene: TRBJ1-1
V gene: TRBV7-9
CDR3 protein: CASSFLDRVEEAFF

J gene: TRBJ2-7
V gene: TRBV12-3/TRBV12-4
CDR3 protein: CASSFSARAVEQYF

J gene: TRBJ1-1
V gene: TRBV5-1
CDR3 protein: CASSLARADTEAFF

J gene: TRBJ1-2
V gene: TRBV29-1
CDR3 protein: CSVVGGNGYTF

J gene: TRBJ2-5
V gene: TRBV4-2
CDR3 protein: CASSPTLTSVETQYF

J gene: TRBJ2-7
V gene: TRBV15
CDR3 protein: CATGTEFRGGYEQYF

J gene: TRBJ2-7
V gene: TRBV7-2
CDR3 protein: CASSLSPPAGTHYEQYF

J gene: TRBJ2-5
V gene: TRBV4-1
CDR3 protein: CASSQTLSGGQETQYF

J gene: TRBJ1-2
V gene: TRBV13
CDR3 protein: CASSLILDAADYTF

J gene: TRBJ2-1
V gene: TRBV19
CDR3 protein: CASSIGSGGYNEQFF